This T cell receptor (beta chain) was documented in a study of beta chain features in type 1 diabetes. Overall study results and limits: Cells expressing TCR highly could be over-represented by cDNA sequencing. Individuals with type 1 diabetes displayed fewer insertions and more deletions at VDJ junctions. A greater similarity of naive, central memory and Treg TCRB repertoires was seen among patients than among healthy donors.

As for this clone: What it binds is unknown.

The sequenced template was cDNA made from the entire isolated RNA. Data came from immunoSEQ multiplex PCR; TCRdb stores just in-frame clones and leaves some out. Of about 330,000 clones listed, about 11% are singletons. CDR1 is MDHEN and CDR2 is SYDVKM in the germline V gene. The CDR3 extends over 13 amino acids. V was pared by 6 bases and J by 11 bases, with 12 bases of the junction left unmatched. The chain is built from TRBV28 and TRBJ1-1; 7 nucleotides align to TRBD1. The TCR comes from a woman in her twenties or thirties in good health. The sample taken for sequencing was naive CD4+ T cells from blood. CDR3 nucleotide sequence: TGTGCCAGCAGCTGGGGACAGTCAACAGGGGCTTTCTTT. As protein: CASSWGQSTGAFF.